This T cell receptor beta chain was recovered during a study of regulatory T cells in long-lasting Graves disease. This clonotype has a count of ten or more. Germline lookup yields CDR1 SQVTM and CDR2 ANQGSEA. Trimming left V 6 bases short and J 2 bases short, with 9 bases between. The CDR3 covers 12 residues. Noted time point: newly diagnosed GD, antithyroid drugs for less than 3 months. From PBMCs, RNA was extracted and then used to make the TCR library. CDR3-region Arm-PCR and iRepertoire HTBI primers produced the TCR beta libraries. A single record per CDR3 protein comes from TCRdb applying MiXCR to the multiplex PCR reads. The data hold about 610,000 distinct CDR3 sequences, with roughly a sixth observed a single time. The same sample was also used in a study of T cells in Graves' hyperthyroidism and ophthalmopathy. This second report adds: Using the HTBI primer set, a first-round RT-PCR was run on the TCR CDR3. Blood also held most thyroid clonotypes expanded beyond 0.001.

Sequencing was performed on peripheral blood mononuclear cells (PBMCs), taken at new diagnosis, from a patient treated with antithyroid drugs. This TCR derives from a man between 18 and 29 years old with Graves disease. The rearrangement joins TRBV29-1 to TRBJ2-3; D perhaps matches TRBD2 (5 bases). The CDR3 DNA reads TGCAGCGTCGGTAGCGACACAGATACGCAGTATTTT. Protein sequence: CSVGSDTDTQYF.